Each of the 32 T cell receptor beta chains below was sequenced from the same sample in a study of T cell repertoires in cytomegalovirus infection. Their specific antigens are unknown. TCRdb itself ran the reads through MiXCR, one entry per CDR3 protein. The data contain around 570,000 distinct CDR3 sequences, about 40% of them singletons. This material consisted of cultured PBMCs, taken from culture after CMV antigen stimulation. The receptors stem from a human donor in good health (CMV status not recorded). Some clones in this sample may be carry-over from other donors' samples.

The rearrangement uses TRBV7-2 and TRBJ2-4; possible D gene TRBD2, 5 bases. This CDR3 contains 13 residues. Per germline, CDR1 SGHTA and CDR2 FQGNSA. The V end lost 0 bases, the J end lost 5 bases, and 5 bases lay between the germline ends. CDR3 coding DNA: TGTGCCAGCAGCTTAGCGCGGGAAAACATTCAGTACTTC. Its protein product is CASSLARENIQYF.

On this clonotype itself: It may be a read error: a sequence one base away is much more abundant. The chain is built from TRBV7-8 and TRBJ1-5; TRBD1 agrees at 8 bases. The CDR3 length is 16 residues. Germline CDR1 is SGHVS and CDR2 is FQNEAQ. The CDR3 sequence is CASSFRDRFSNQTQHF. Written as DNA, the CDR3 is TGTGCCAGCAGCTTCCGGGACAGGTTCAGCAATCAGACCCAGCATTTT. The full variable domain, completed using reference TRBV7-8 and TRBJ1-5, is GAGVSQSPRYKVAKRGQDVALRCDPISGHVSLFWYQQALGQGPEFLTYFQNEAQLDKSGLPSDRFFAERPEGSVSTLKIQRTQQEDSAVYLCASSFRDRFSNQTQHFGDGTRLSIL.

There are many counts of this clonotype. CDR3 protein: CASSPEDTDTQYF. The CDR3 DNA is TGTGCCAGCAGCCCAGAAGACACAGATACGCAGTATTTT. This chain connects TRBV7-8 to TRBJ2-3; D not certain. In germline, CDR1 is SGHVS, CDR2 FQNEAQ. The CDR3 sequence is 13 residues long. Trimming pared 5 bases from V and 2 bases from J, leaving 8 bases between.

This clonotype turned up a few times. The V and J genes are TRBV10-3 and TRBJ2-7; TRBD1 might be the D (6 bases). Trimming left V 3 bases short and J 4 bases short, with 19 bases between. CDR1 and CDR2 from the germline V gene are ENHRY and SYGVKD. The CDR3 spans 16 residues. The CDR3 DNA is TGTGCCATCAGTGATGAGGGGGTAAAGGGGGTATACGAGCAGTACTTC. Amino acids: CAISDEGVKGVYEQYF.

This clonotype was detected only a few times. The chain links TRBV6-5 to TRBJ2-7; TRBD2 aligns across 8 bases. After removal of 4 bases from V and 1 base from J, the junction contained 12 bases not matched to a gene. Looked up from germline, CDR1 is MNHEY and CDR2 is SVGAGI. This CDR3 spans 17 amino acids. Here the CDR3 reads CASSSPPPKRESYEQYF. The CDR3 DNA follows: TGTGCCAGCAGTTCCCCCCCTCCGAAGCGGGAGTCCTACGAGCAGTACTTC.

The rearrangement joins TRBV28 to TRBJ1-4; D not certain. This CDR3 is built from 14 residues. V shed 7 bases and J shed 4 bases, with 13 bases lying between them. Germline CDR1 MDHEN, CDR2 SYDVKM. This CDR3 is CASTSYWINEKLFF. CDR3 in DNA: TGTGCCAGCACCTCTTATTGGATTAATGAAAAACTGTTTTTT.

This rearrangement joins TRBV6-6 to TRBJ2-5, with D maybe TRBD2 (5 bases). Germline CDR1 is MNHNY and CDR2 is SVGAGI (reference sequence). CDR3 length: 12 residues. The V gene lost 2 bases and the J gene lost 5 bases, with 6 bases spanning the gap. The CDR3 loop reads CASSYGEETQYF. DNA for the CDR3: TGTGCCAGCAGTTACGGGGAGGAGACCCAGTACTTC.

This clonotype came up a few times. The J gene is TRBJ2-1, the V gene TRBV7-6; D ambiguous. CDR1 and CDR2 from the germline V gene are SGHVS and FNYEAQ. This CDR3 has 13 residues. V lost 4 bases and J 8 bases, leaving 12 bases between the germline ends. The CDR3 DNA sequence: TGTGCCAGCAGCTCCTCTTGGCAGGATGAGCAGTTCTTC. This gives the protein CASSSSWQDEQFF.

The chain uses TRBV7-2 and TRBJ2-3; weak D call: TRBD1 (8 bases). The CDR3 has 15 amino acids. Germline loops: CDR1 SGHTA, CDR2 FQGNSA. Trimming took 7 bases from V and 5 from J, leaving 19 bases between them. CDR3 region: CASTYRGGGLDTQYF. CDR3 sequence (DNA): TGTGCCAGCACCTACAGGGGGGGGGGGTTAGATACGCAGTATTTT.

This CDR3 is CASSPNTLTDTQYF. The CDR3 DNA reads as TGTGCCAGCTCACCGAACACCCTCACAGATACGCAGTATTTT. The chain links TRBV18 to TRBJ2-3; D not resolved. V was shortened by 3 bases and J by 2 bases, with 9 bases between the two germline ends. The CDR3 has 14 residues. Germline V gene lookup returns CDR1 KGHSH and CDR2 LQKENI.

V gene TRBV7-2 combines with J gene TRBJ1-1, with no clear D. The CDR3 runs 12 residues. Deletions cut 5 bases from V and 11 bases from J, with 15 bases between. The germline V gene has CDR1 SGHTA and CDR2 FQGNSA. CDR3 bases: TGTGCCAGCAGCCGAAGGGTCCTGGGGGCTTTCTTT. Its translation is CASSRRVLGAFF.

The CDR3 sequence: CASNNPTGTVEGYTF. The DNA of the CDR3 is TGTGCCAGCAACAACCCGACCGGGACAGTGGAAGGCTACACCTTC. The rearrangement uses TRBV28 and TRBJ1-2; TRBD1 agrees at 7 bases. V dropped 7 bases and J dropped 8; count of bases not matched to a gene: 16. This CDR3 comprises 15 residues. The germline V gene has CDR1 MDHEN and CDR2 SYDVKM.

This clonotype was counted a few times. DNA of the CDR3: TGTGCCATCAGTGGCGCGGATCAGCCCCAGCATTTT. It specifies CAISGADQPQHF. The genes are TRBV10-3 and TRBJ1-5; no definite D call. The CDR3 runs 12 residues. Germline V gene lookup returns CDR1 ENHRY and CDR2 SYGVKD. The V and J ends lost 4 bases and 5 bases respectively, with 6 bases between them.

This clonotype has more than one count but fewer than ten. V usage is TRBV5-1 and J usage is TRBJ2-2; D is perhaps TRBD1 (7 bases). Trimming removed 5 bases at V and 2 bases at J, with 22 bases between. CDR1 is SGHRS and CDR2 is YFSETQ in the germline V gene. The CDR3 has 18 residues. In DNA form, the CDR3 reads TGCGCCAGCAGGCCGCGGGACAGACTAATTCTTAACACCGGGGAGCTGTTTTTT. It specifies CASRPRDRLILNTGELFF.

This clonotype turned up a few times. The rearrangement links TRBV7-9 to TRBJ1-1; D is unresolved. The CDR3 extends over 14 amino acids. V was clipped by 2 bases and J by 6 bases, with 13 bases between them. Germline V gene lookup returns CDR1 SEHNR and CDR2 FQNEAQ (reference sequence). CDR3 sequence (DNA): TGTGCCAGCAGCTTAACGGGGTCCGTCGCTGAAGCTTTCTTT. This sequence encodes CASSLTGSVAEAFF. Combining the CDR3 with reference TRBV7-9 and TRBJ1-1 gives the whole variable domain DTGVSQNPRHKITKRGQNVTFRCDPISEHNRLYWYRQTLGQGPEFLTYFQNEAQLEKSRLLSDRFSAERPKGSFSTLEIQRTEQGDSAMYLCASSLTGSVAEAFFGQGTRLTVV.

CDR3 coding DNA: TGCAGCGTTCTATCTCCGACCGGGGAGCTGTTTTTT. It is translated as CSVLSPTGELFF. The chain has TRBV29-1 and TRBJ2-2; unclear D gene. Germline CDR1 SQVTM, CDR2 ANQGSEA. The CDR3 length is 12 residues. V dropped 5 bases and J dropped 5 bases, with 9 bases sitting between them.

This chain connects TRBV2 to TRBJ2-3; 12 positions agree with TRBD1. Per germline, CDR1 SNHLY and CDR2 FYNNEI. V shed 5 bases and J 2 bases; nucleotides not matched to a gene: 8. The CDR3 spans 17 residues. The CDR3 region has the DNA TGTGCCAGCAGTATCCTAGCGGGACAGGGGGCCACAGATACGCAGTATTTT. Its protein is CASSILAGQGATDTQYF.

The chain employs TRBV7-6 and TRBJ2-1, with 7 bases identical to TRBD2. Trimming removed 1 base from V and 12 bases from J; junction bases left unmatched: 9. Per germline, CDR1 SGHVS and CDR2 FNYEAQ. This CDR3 is 14 amino acids long. CDR3 residues: CASSLESSGTRQFF. CDR3 DNA: TGTGCCAGCAGCTTAGAATCGAGCGGGACGCGGCAGTTCTTC.

This clonotype was recorded a few times. This chain links TRBV18 with TRBJ2-7; D unclear. CDR3 length: 14 residues. Trimming pared 2 bases from V and 3 bases from J, leaving 11 bases between. CDR1 is KGHSH, CDR2 LQKENI, per germline. The CDR3 loop reads CASSPNEANYEQYF. CDR3 bases: TGTGCCAGCTCACCAAATGAAGCCAACTACGAGCAGTACTTC.

The rearrangement links TRBV28 to TRBJ2-7; 15 bases line up with TRBD2. The germline CDR1 and CDR2 sequences are MDHEN and SYDVKM. With V trimmed by 8 bases and J by 1 base, 3 bases remained unmatched. The CDR3 is made up of 15 amino acids. The CDR3 loop reads CASQGLAGGSYEQYF. For the CDR3, the DNA is TGTGCCAGCCAAGGACTAGCGGGAGGGTCCTACGAGCAGTACTTC.

Notes on this clonotype: A junction boundary mismatches the germline segment, possibly from a read error. This chain links TRBV4-1 with TRBJ1-5; weak D call: TRBD1 (6 bases). CDR1 and CDR2 from the germline V gene are MGHRA and YSYEKL. CDR3 length: 14 amino acids. The CDR3 coding sequence is TGCGCCAGCAGACAAGCCGAAACGGGGGCGACCCAGCATTTT. Translated: CASRQAETGATQHF.

The chain uses TRBV5-1 and TRBJ1-1; 12 nucleotides agree with TRBD1. The V gene's germline CDR1 is SGHRS and CDR2 YFSETQ. J lost 1 base, V lost 4 bases, and 5 bases had no gene match. This CDR3 is 16 amino acids long. The CDR3 coding sequence is TGCGCCAGCAGCCCGGGACAGGGGGCCTGGAACACTGAAGCTTTCTTT. As protein: CASSPGQGAWNTEAFF. The full variable domain, with the rest looked up from reference TRBV5-1 and TRBJ1-1, is KAGVTQTPRYLIKTRGQQVTLSCSPISGHRSVSWYQQTPGQGLQFLFEYFSETQRNKGNFPGRFSGRQFSNSRSEMNVSTLELGDSALYLCASSPGQGAWNTEAFFGQGTRLTVV.

V and J are TRBV2 and TRBJ1-6; 7 positions agree with TRBD1. This CDR3 has 16 residues. Trimming removed 5 bases from V and 5 bases from J; junction bases left unmatched: 9. Germline V gene sequence: CDR1 SNHLY, CDR2 FYNNEI. The CDR3 here is CASSIDRAENNSPLHF. CDR3 DNA: TGTGCCAGCAGTATTGACAGGGCGGAAAATAATTCACCCCTCCACTTT.

The chain joins TRBV5-6 to TRBJ2-7, with D perhaps TRBD2 (6 bases). The CDR3 contains 15 residues. Germline V gene lookup returns CDR1 SGHDT and CDR2 YYEEEE. Trimming left V 3 bases short and J 7 bases short, with 20 bases between. The CDR3 spells CASSSVGGGKGEQYF. In DNA form, the CDR3 reads TGTGCCAGCAGCTCGGTGGGCGGAGGGAAGGGGGAGCAGTACTTC.

Note on this clonotype: At one end, the junction sequence differs from germline, possibly due to a read error. The chain is built from TRBV5-3 and TRBJ2-1, with 8 bases fitting TRBD1. TRBV5-3 is flagged as an ORF with uncertain function. This CDR3 is 16 amino acids long. The CDR3 is CASSSGGRSSYNEQFF. DNA for the CDR3: TGTGCCAGCAGCTCAGGGGGCAGAAGCTCCTACAATGAGCAGTTCTTC.

In its sample, this clonotype was seen a few times. The chain joins TRBV19 to TRBJ2-3; D is undetermined. The CDR3 is made up of 14 amino acids. The V end lost 4 bases, the J end lost 5 bases, and 13 bases lay between the germline ends. Germline V CDR1 and CDR2: LNHDA, SQIVND (reference sequence). CDR3 nucleotides: TGTGCCAGTAGTACCTTGGGGTCTGGAGATACGCAGTATTTT. This codes for CASSTLGSGDTQYF.

The chain has TRBV15 and TRBJ1-5, with 7 bases aligning to TRBD1. Germline trimming cut 1 base from V and 3 bases from J; bases unmatched to any gene: 3. Germline values: CDR1 LNHNV, CDR2 YYDKDF (reference sequence). The CDR3 runs to 15 residues. CDR3 sequence: CATSRVGTVNQPQHF. CDR3 nucleotide sequence: TGTGCCACCAGCAGAGTAGGGACAGTCAATCAGCCCCAGCATTTT.

This chain connects TRBV23-1 to TRBJ1-5, with D tentatively TRBD1 (5 bases). TRBV23-1 has ORF status, its function being uncertain. This CDR3 has 14 amino acids. Trimming took off 3 bases at V and 11 bases at J, with 17 bases between the two ends. CDR3 amino acids: CASSHNPGRGAQHF. The CDR3 bases are TGCGCCAGCAGTCATAATCCGGGACGAGGAGCCCAGCATTTT.

The chain uses TRBV6-1 and TRBJ2-2, with 10 bases aligning to TRBD2. Germline V gives CDR1 MNHNS, CDR2 SASEGT. V lost 5 bases, J lost 1 base, and 4 bases stayed unmatched. The CDR3 covers 16 residues. The CDR3 sequence is CASSPRLAGNTGELFF. The CDR3 nucleotides are TGTGCCAGCAGTCCGAGACTAGCGGGGAACACCGGGGAGCTGTTTTTT.

The sample holds many counts of this clonotype. The V gene is TRBV6-5, the J gene TRBJ2-1; D remains ambiguous. Germline assignment: CDR1 MNHEY and CDR2 SVGAGI. The CDR3 sequence is 11 residues long. V shed 6 bases and J shed 4 bases, with 4 bases lying between them. This CDR3 reads CASRNYNEQFF. In DNA, the CDR3 is TGTGCCAGCAGGAATTACAATGAGCAGTTCTTC.

The genes are TRBV7-2 and TRBJ1-1, with D perhaps matching TRBD1 (6 bases). Germline loops: CDR1 SGHTA, CDR2 FQGNSA. The V and J ends lost 6 bases and 4 bases respectively, with 12 bases between them. This CDR3 is 13 amino acids long. The CDR3 bases are TGTGCCAGCAGGGCCCCAGGGGCCACTGAAGCTTTCTTT. It is translated as CASRAPGATEAFF. Filled out from reference TRBV7-2 and TRBJ1-1, the complete variable domain reads GAGVSQSPSNKVTEKGKDVELRCDPISGHTALYWYRQSLGQGLEFLIYFQGNSAPDKSGLPSDRFSAERTGGSVSTLTIQRTQQEDSAVYLCASRAPGATEAFFGQGTRLTVV.

This clonotype was picked up a small number of times. The rearrangement joins TRBV4-1 to TRBJ1-1, with D maybe TRBD1 (6 bases). CDR3 size: 15 residues. Trimming stripped 4 bases from V and 0 bases from J, with 12 bases between. The germline gives CDR1 MGHRA, CDR2 YSYEKL. The CDR3 reads CASSLTGIMNTEAFF. CDR3 DNA: TGCGCCAGCAGCCTAACAGGGATCATGAACACTGAAGCTTTCTTT.